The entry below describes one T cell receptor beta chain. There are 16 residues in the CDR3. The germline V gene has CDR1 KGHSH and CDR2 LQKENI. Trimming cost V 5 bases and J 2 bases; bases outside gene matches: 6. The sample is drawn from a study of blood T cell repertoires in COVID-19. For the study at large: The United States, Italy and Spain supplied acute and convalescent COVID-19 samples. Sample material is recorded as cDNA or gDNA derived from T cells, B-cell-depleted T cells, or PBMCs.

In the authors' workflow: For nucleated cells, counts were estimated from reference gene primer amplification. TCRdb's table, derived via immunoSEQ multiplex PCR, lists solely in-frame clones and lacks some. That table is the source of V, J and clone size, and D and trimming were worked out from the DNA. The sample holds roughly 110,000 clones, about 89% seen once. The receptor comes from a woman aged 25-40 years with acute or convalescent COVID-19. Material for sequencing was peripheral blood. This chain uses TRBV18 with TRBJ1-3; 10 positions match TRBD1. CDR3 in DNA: TGTGCCAGCTCAGCAACGGGACAGGGGACTGGAAACACCATATATTTT. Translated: CASSATGQGTGNTIYF.